A selection of T cell receptor beta chains follows, all from one sample in a study of cytomegalovirus exposure and HLA in healthy donors. Clones were sequenced by immunoSEQ multiplex PCR, and TCRdb holds only the in-frame ones, with some missing. Among roughly 150,000 clones listed, approximately 96% were seen once. Sequencing was carried out using PBMCs. Receptors were obtained from a woman aged 18-29 years in good health and CMV-seronegative. CDR3s leave out the opening cysteine and the closing phenylalanine or tryptophan. D genes are given only for firm matches.

TRBV15	TRBJ2-7	.	ATSRDKGGGTRGREQY
TRBV19	TRBJ1-2	.	ASSRQTSSYGYT
TRBV30	TRBJ2-2	TRBD1	AWTGGNTGELF
TRBV28	TRBJ2-5	TRBD2	ASSPLLLAGGMKETQY
TRBV7-2	TRBJ2-3	TRBD1	ASSKYRDSSQY
TRBV7-6	TRBJ2-6	.	ASSPFRGSGANVLT
TRBV10-1	TRBJ2-7	.	ASSDWGGPYEQY
TRBV6-5	TRBJ2-7	TRBD1	ASSPDRGDEQY
TRBV7-8	TRBJ1-5	.	ASSLRLGARNQPQH
TRBV19	TRBJ1-2	TRBD1	ASTTTWDSYGYT